This note documents a single T cell receptor (beta chain) sequence. Repertoires were generated with immunoSEQ multiplex PCR, while TCRdb's copy carries only in-frame clones and drops some. Altogether about 100,000 clones are present, about 92% being singletons, with the ten largest covering about 3%. The sample originates from a study of T cell responses to AZD1222 COVID-19 vaccine. This clonotype originated in an adult in good health. Sequencing used peripheral blood, obtained on day 0 of MenACWY control vaccination.

The CDR3 protein is CASSQEAGAQQYF. The CDR3 DNA follows: TGTGCCAGCAGCCAAGAGGCTGGGGCCCAGCAGTACTTC. V and J are TRBV3-1 (or the pseudogene TRBV3-2) and TRBJ2-7; possible D gene TRBD1, 5 bases. Germline assignment: CDR1 LGHDT and CDR2 YNNKEL (reference sequence). V was pared by 0 bases and J by 8 bases, with 11 bases between. This CDR3 is 13 amino acids long.